This TCR beta chain was sequenced in a study of blood T cell repertoires in COVID-19. Overall study: COVID-19 samples from acute and convalescent phases originated in the United States, Italy and Spain. Sample material is recorded as cDNA or gDNA derived from T cells, B-cell-depleted T cells, or PBMCs.

CDR3 size: 13 residues. The V and J ends lost 2 bases and 6 bases respectively, with 5 bases between them. The germline CDR1 and CDR2 sequences are LGHNT and FRNRAP. The Seattle patients joined while their infection was active and were tracked longitudinally afterward. Authors' processing steps: It was from reference gene primer amplification that nucleated cell counts were estimated. Assay used: immunoSEQ multiplex PCR; TCRdb lists only in-frame clones, some missing. From that table come the V and J calls and clone size; the DNA was used to work out D and trimming. This table holds approximately 170,000 clones, 80% to 95% found once.

The source of this sequence is a woman in her fifties or sixties with COVID-19, enrolled during active disease. The chain is built from TRBV12-5 and TRBJ1-6; weak D call: TRBD1 (5 bases). The sequenced material came from peripheral blood. DNA for the CDR3: TGTGCTAGTGGTTTGAGGGGTAATTCACCCCTCCACTTT. It codes for CASGLRGNSPLHF.